One and the same sample provided the 28 T cell receptor beta chains below, sequenced in a study of blood T cell repertoires in COVID-19. Sequencing was performed with immunoSEQ multiplex PCR; in TCRdb, only in-frame clones are kept and a portion is missing. The table records around 260,000 clones, 80% to 90% of them present only once. The sequenced sample was peripheral blood. These receptors all come from a woman aged 70-85 years with COVID-19, enrolled during active disease.

This clone has a single count. V gene TRBV19 combines with J gene TRBJ1-6; no clear D. The CDR3 extends over 15 amino acids. Germline V gives CDR1 LNHDA, CDR2 SQIVND (reference sequence). V was pared by 9 bases and J by 0 bases, with 12 bases between. This chain's CDR3 is CARKDTVSYNSPLHF. DNA for the CDR3: TGTGCCAGAAAAGACACTGTCTCCTATAATTCACCCCTCCACTTT.

The rearrangement links TRBV2 to TRBJ1-6; 7 nucleotides agree with TRBD1. This CDR3 has 13 residues. The trim removed 2 bases at V and 9 bases at J, leaving 1 base unmatched. Germline CDR1 reads SNHLY; CDR2 reads FYNNEI. The CDR3, as DNA: TGTGCCAGCAGTGAACAGGGGGGTTCACCCCTCCACTTT. Amino acid sequence: CASSEQGGSPLHF.

The genes are TRBV4-1 and TRBJ1-2, with a tentative D call TRBD1 (6 bases). Per germline, CDR1 MGHRA and CDR2 YSYEKL. The CDR3 has 16 residues. Trimming shortened V by 2 bases and J by 0 bases, and 13 bases separated the two germline ends. DNA of the CDR3: TGCGCCAGCAGCCAACTGGGGGGGGCACCTAACTATGGCTACACCTTC. Translation gives CASSQLGGAPNYGYTF.

This clone occurred once. The rearrangement links TRBV7-2 to TRBJ1-2; D gene uncertain. CDR1 and CDR2 from the germline V gene are SGHTA and FQGNSA. CDR3 length equals 13 residues. V was trimmed by 5 bases and J by 0 bases, leaving 7 bases between them. CDR3 DNA sequence: TGTGCCAGCAGCCCATCGGCTAACTATGGCTACACCTTC. Its protein product is CASSPSANYGYTF.

The chain carries TRBV4-3 and TRBJ2-3, with a tentative D call TRBD1 (6 bases). V was cut by 1 base and J by 5 bases, with 16 bases left in between. CDR3 length: 16 amino acids. Germline V lookup: CDR1 LGHNA, CDR2 YSLEER. The chain's CDR3 is CASSQVSQGLVDTQYF. CDR3 bases: TGCGCCAGCAGCCAAGTGTCCCAGGGGCTGGTAGATACGCAGTATTTT.

Details on this clone: The junction and the germline gene differ at one end; a read error may be behind it. The chain carries TRBV10-3 and TRBJ1-1; D perhaps matches TRBD1 (5 bases). Germline CDR1 ENHRY, CDR2 SYGVKD. The CDR3 is made up of 11 amino acids. The CDR3 DNA reads TGTGCCATCAGTACGGGGGACTCAGGACTCTTT. Protein: CAISTGDSGLF.

V is TRBV14 and J is TRBJ2-1, with 12 bases aligning to TRBD2. Trimming cost V 1 base and J 9 bases; bases outside gene matches: 4. The length of the CDR3 is 15 residues. Germline V gives CDR1 SGHDN, CDR2 FVKESK. In DNA, the CDR3 is TGTGCCAGCAGCCAAGGACTAGCGGGAGTTTCTGAGCAGTTCTTC. Amino acid sequence: CASSQGLAGVSEQFF.

This chain connects TRBV7-7 to TRBJ2-2, with D tentatively TRBD2 (6 bases). The CDR3 is made up of 14 amino acids. The germline CDR1 and CDR2 sequences are SSHAT and FNYEAQ (reference sequence). DNA of the CDR3: TGTGCTAGCGGACAATCTGCGAACACCGGGGAGCTGTTTTTT. Its translation: CASGQSANTGELFF.

The CDR3 region is CASSYRTGAGELFF. The CDR3 DNA follows: TGTGCCAGCAGTTACCGAACAGGGGCCGGGGAGCTGTTTTTT. The rearrangement uses TRBV6-2 or TRBV6-3 and TRBJ2-2; 7 bases align to TRBD1. The germline gives CDR1 MNHEY, CDR2 SVGEGT. Trimming took 2 bases from V and 6 from J; bases not matched to a gene: 3. CDR3 length: 14 amino acids.

This chain connects TRBV5-4 to TRBJ2-2; 9 nucleotides align to TRBD1. Trimming cost V 1 base and J 0 bases; bases outside gene matches: 4. The CDR3 runs 17 residues. Germline V gene data show CDR1 as SGHNT and CDR2 as YYREEE (reference sequence). CDR3 loop: CASSLPTGGSNTGELFF. In DNA, the CDR3 is TGTGCCAGCAGCTTGCCGACAGGGGGATCGAACACCGGGGAGCTGTTTTTT.

In this sample, this clone turned up once. The chain links TRBV29-1 to TRBJ2-1, with D possibly TRBD1 on 5 matching bases. The germline V gene has CDR1 SQVTM and CDR2 ANQGSEA. CDR3 length: 15 residues. V was shortened by 0 bases and J by 3 bases, with 12 bases between the two germline ends. CDR3: CSVEDPDSNYNEQFF. CDR3 DNA sequence: TGCAGCGTTGAAGATCCAGACAGTAACTACAATGAGCAGTTCTTC.

The chain has TRBV18 and TRBJ1-1; TRBD1 matches 8 bases. Unmatched junction bases numbered 8, after V lost 4 bases and J lost 7 bases. The CDR3 is 14 amino acids. Germline assignment: CDR1 KGHSH and CDR2 LQKENI. The CDR3 DNA reads as TGTGCCAGCTCACGTTGGACAGGGAGAGGTGAAGCTTTCTTT. Translating gives CASSRWTGRGEAFF.

The chain carries TRBV27 and TRBJ1-3, with unresolved D. V gave up 4 bases and J gave up 0 bases, with 7 bases separating them. This CDR3 comprises 14 residues. Germline CDR1 MNHEY, CDR2 SMNVEV (reference sequence). This CDR3 is CASSSRGSGNTIYF. As DNA, the CDR3 is TGTGCCAGCAGTTCCCGGGGCTCTGGAAACACCATATATTTT.

This clone was detected only once. This rearrangement joins TRBV7-3 to TRBJ1-1, with 7 bases fitting TRBD1. The CDR3 loop spans 14 amino acids. The V segment lost 5 bases and the J segment 5 bases; nucleotides outside the gene matches: 8. CDR1 and CDR2 (germline): SGHTA, FQGTGA. Here the CDR3 reads CASSPSGGGTEAFF. For the CDR3, the DNA is TGTGCCAGCAGCCCCTCAGGGGGTGGGACTGAAGCTTTCTTT.

The chain couples TRBV19 to TRBJ2-1; 9 nucleotides agree with TRBD2. The CDR3 runs 16 residues. Germline CDR1 and CDR2: LNHDA and SQIVND (reference sequence). With V trimmed by 5 bases and J by 2 bases, 7 bases remained unmatched. The CDR3 spells CASSSKTSGPYNEQFF. CDR3 DNA: TGTGCCAGTAGTTCAAAGACTAGCGGACCCTACAATGAGCAGTTCTTC.

Turning to this clone: At one end the junction does not follow the germline gene, possibly because of a read error. The CDR3: CATTGQGNAEAFF. The CDR3 nucleotides read TGTGCCACAACGGGACAGGGGAACGCTGAAGCTTTCTTT. The chain uses TRBV10-3 and TRBJ1-1, with TRBD1 matching 10 bases. The length of the CDR3 is 13 residues. Germline CDR1 is ENHRY and CDR2 is SYGVKD.

The gene calls are TRBV29-1 and TRBJ2-1; 7 nucleotides agree with TRBD1. V was clipped by 6 bases and J by 5 bases; unmatched bases: 7. This CDR3 contains 13 residues. Germline V lookup: CDR1 SQVTM, CDR2 ANQGSEA. In nucleotides, the CDR3 is TGCAGCGTATCGTCCGGGACAGACAATGAGCAGTTCTTC. It translates to CSVSSGTDNEQFF.

This chain connects TRBV9 to TRBJ2-3; D gene uncertain. The V end lost 0 bases, the J end lost 4 bases, and 6 bases lay between the germline ends. The germline CDR1 and CDR2 sequences are SGDLS and YYNGEE. This CDR3 has 13 amino acids. CDR3 sequence reads: CASSVGQADTQYF. The CDR3 region has the DNA TGTGCCAGCAGCGTAGGGCAGGCAGATACGCAGTATTTT.

The chain links TRBV6-1 to TRBJ2-1; 10 nucleotides line up with TRBD2. V shed 2 bases, J shed 7 bases, and the junction held 8 bases outside the gene matches. Germline lookup yields CDR1 MNHNS and CDR2 SASEGT. The CDR3 loop spans 16 amino acids. DNA for the CDR3: TGTGCCAGCAGTGAATATGCTAGCGGGAGAGGGAATGAGCAGTTCTTC. This codes for CASSEYASGRGNEQFF.

The V and J genes are TRBV7-9 and TRBJ2-7; 12 nucleotides align to TRBD2. This CDR3 comprises 17 residues. V gave up 5 bases and J gave up 1 base; unmatched junction bases: 9. Germline assignment: CDR1 SEHNR and CDR2 FQNEAQ (reference sequence). The CDR3 DNA reads as TGTGCCAGCAGCCGACACGGACTAGCGGGACCTTCCTACGAGCAGTACTTC. The encoded protein is CASSRHGLAGPSYEQYF.

The rearrangement uses TRBV28 and TRBJ1-6; 8 bases align to TRBD1. There are 14 residues in the CDR3. The ends lost 5 bases at V and 6 bases at J; junction bases unmatched: 3. CDR1 is MDHEN and CDR2 is SYDVKM in the germline V gene. DNA of the CDR3: TGTGCCAGCAGTGGACAGGGTGTTAATTCACCCCTCCACTTT. Encoded protein: CASSGQGVNSPLHF.

The chain recombines TRBV6-5 with TRBJ2-7; maybe TRBD1 (6 bases). The CDR3 covers 15 residues. Germline CDR1 reads MNHEY; CDR2 reads SVGAGI. The V end lost 2 bases, the J end lost 1 base, and 12 bases lay between the germline ends. In nucleotides, the CDR3 is TGTGCCAGCAGTTACGGGTCCCAGGGGTCCTACGAGCAGTACTTC. Amino acid sequence: CASSYGSQGSYEQYF.

The CDR3 nucleotides read TGTGCCAGCAGTTTATCGATGCGCGGGATCCCCTACGAGCAGTACTTC. Amino acids: CASSLSMRGIPYEQYF. V usage is TRBV27 and J usage is TRBJ2-7, with D maybe TRBD2 (6 bases). CDR1 and CDR2 from the germline V gene are MNHEY and SMNVEV (reference sequence). The CDR3 covers 16 residues. Trimming took off 0 bases at V and 2 bases at J, with 14 bases between the two ends.

V gene TRBV5-1 combines with J gene TRBJ2-7; 7 bases match TRBD2. The length of the CDR3 is 11 residues. Germline V lookup: CDR1 SGHRS, CDR2 YFSETQ. Trimming at V came to 0 bases and at J to 10 bases, leaving 1 base not matched to a gene. CDR3 in amino acids: CASSLVGLQYF. The CDR3, as DNA: TGCGCCAGCAGCTTGGTGGGACTACAGTACTTC.

The chain employs TRBV4-1 and TRBJ1-6; 8 bases align to TRBD1. The CDR3 sequence is 14 residues long. With V trimmed by 3 bases and J by 9 bases, 4 bases remained unmatched. The germline V gene has CDR1 MGHRA and CDR2 YSYEKL. The CDR3 sequence is CASSHRTGRSPLHF. CDR3 DNA: TGCGCCAGCAGCCACCGGACAGGGCGTTCACCCCTCCACTTT.

With regard to this clone: This specimen includes other DNA sequences encoding the same CDR3. The chain employs TRBV6-2 or TRBV6-3 and TRBJ1-1, with a tentative D call TRBD1 (5 bases). Trimming cost V 2 bases and J 5 bases, with 12 bases left between them. The CDR3 length is 14 residues. Germline values: CDR1 MNHEY, CDR2 SVGEGT. CDR3 coding DNA: TGTGCCAGCAGTTACAACCGGGGGGGGACTGAAGCTTTCTTT. Protein product: CASSYNRGGTEAFF.

This rearrangement joins TRBV2 to TRBJ1-1; D is possibly TRBD1 (6 bases). Germline CDR1 is SNHLY and CDR2 is FYNNEI. The CDR3 is 13 amino acids. V was cut by 5 bases and J by 5 bases, with 12 bases left in between. CDR3 residues: CASSNPGETEAFF. The CDR3 nucleotides read TGTGCCAGCAGTAACCCAGGGGAAACTGAAGCTTTCTTT.

The chain recombines TRBV5-6 with TRBJ2-5; D is unclear. Germline CDR1 is SGHDT and CDR2 is YYEEEE. Trimming took 6 bases from V and 2 from J, leaving 11 bases between them. This CDR3 region has 13 residues. As DNA, the CDR3 is TGTGCCAGCAAGAACGTACAACAAGAGACCCAGTACTTC. Its protein is CASKNVQQETQYF.